Sequencing of this TCR beta chain was carried out in a study of OX40 agonist ivuxolimab in advanced cancers. Regarding the study in general: Ivuxolimab, which targeted the costimulatory receptor OX40 (CD134), was an agonistic, fully human IgG2 monoclonal antibody. Intravenous ivuxolimab was administered to patients every 2 weeks at six dose levels: 0.01, 0.1, 0.3, 1.5, 3 and 10 mg/kg. Among the roughly 50 dose-escalation patients, around 20 had hepatocellular carcinoma, roughly 15 melanoma, 9 renal cell carcinoma and 9 head and neck cancer. The dose-escalation cohort was about 83% male with a mean age of about 58 years, ranging from roughly 23 to 90. Patients were allowed to have had prior anti-PD-1, anti-PD-L1 or anti-CTLA-4 therapy, and around 37% of the dose-escalation patients had previously received checkpoint inhibitors. Three dose-escalation patients achieved partial responses, one with hepatocellular carcinoma and two with cutaneous melanoma. The purpose of peripheral TCRbeta sequencing was to test whether ivuxolimab changed TCR sequence diversity and led to clonal T-cell expansion. The paper describes the monotherapy dose-escalation part (N of about 54 patients) of the phase I trial of ivuxolimab. The paper as a whole reports these results and caveats: In the 0.1-3.0 mg/kg groups, partial responders were among the patients with the lowest normalized peripheral clonal expansion, particularly in CD8+ T cells. The antigen specificity of the peripheral T cells that underwent clonal expansion was not determined. After ivuxolimab, expanded clones were on average more numerous among CD8+ T cells than among CD4+ T cells. Low levels of normalized T-cell clonal expansion were also seen in some patients who did not respond. At doses from 0.1 to 3.0 mg/kg, clonal expansion was seen in both CD4+ and CD8+ blood T cells between baseline and week 6.

Trimmed from V: 6 bases; trimmed from J: 6 bases; junction bases lacking a gene match: 9. The germline V gene (reference sequence) yields SGHNT for CDR1 and YYREEE for CDR2. From its cysteine to its phenylalanine, the CDR3 spans 15 amino acids. CDR3 DNA is the only sequence kept; it has 45 bases, read in frame from the first base. About this clone itself: Its antigen is still unknown. No clone much larger than this one lies a single base away; base qualities are absent.

For sequencing of the TCRbeta CDR3 region, genomic DNA was extracted from the sorted cells. TCRbeta CDR3 regions were sequenced using the immunoSEQ Assay. TCRdb obtained this table from immuneACCESS and retained in-frame rearrangements with V and J assigned. These tables miss some clones; where compared with another copy, unresolved V genes account for less than half of the shortfall, and the remainder is unexplained. The sample records about 6,500 clones, around 70% of which are singletons. The top ten constitute 18% of the sample. The trial excluded patients who had a history of autoimmune disease or who were on systemic immunosuppression. Peripheral blood for TCR sequencing was collected from all dose cohorts at baseline, on cycle 4 day 1, and on cycle 7 day 1. Samples came from an open-label, multicenter, first-in-human phase I dose-escalation trial of ivuxolimab. Adults with locally advanced or metastatic melanoma, renal cell, hepatocellular, or head and neck squamous cell carcinoma were enrolled in the trial. Before TCR sequencing, CD4+ T cells and CD8+ T cells from peripheral blood were sorted into separate populations.

This receptor was taken from an adult with an advanced solid tumor such as melanoma, head and neck, liver or kidney cancer. This chain joins TRBV5-4 to TRBJ2-2; 9 bases in the middle match TRBD1. Sequenced here: CD4+ or CD8+ T cells sorted from blood, sampled in a trial of the OX40 agonist ivuxolimab. The DNA sequence follows: TGTGCCAGCAAGACTTGGACAGGGGAGGCCGGGGAGCTGTTTTTT. The encoded protein is CASKTWTGEAGELFF.